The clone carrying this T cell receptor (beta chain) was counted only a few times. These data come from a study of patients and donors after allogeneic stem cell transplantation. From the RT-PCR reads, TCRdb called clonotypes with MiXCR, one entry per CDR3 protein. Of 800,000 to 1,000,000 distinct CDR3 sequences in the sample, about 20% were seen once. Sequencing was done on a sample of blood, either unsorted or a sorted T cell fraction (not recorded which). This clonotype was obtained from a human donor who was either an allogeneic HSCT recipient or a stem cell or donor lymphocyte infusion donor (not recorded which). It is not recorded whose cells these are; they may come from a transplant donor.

CDR3 nucleotides: TGTGCCAGCAGCCAAGAATTGACACAGCAACCTTGGGACGAGCAGTACTTC. Amino acid sequence: CASSQELTQQPWDEQYF. The V gene is TRBV14, the J gene TRBJ2-7; D is undetermined. The CDR3 length is 17 residues. Deletions cut 0 bases from V and 5 bases from J, with 20 bases between. Germline V CDR1 and CDR2: SGHDN, FVKESK.